This T cell receptor beta chain stems from a study of OX40 agonist ivuxolimab in advanced cancers. About the research overall: Patients received intravenous ivuxolimab every 2 weeks at 0.01 to 10 mg/kg. General observations from the study: By week 6 at 0.1 to 3.0 mg/kg, blood CD4+ and CD8+ T cells had expanded clonally. Determination of antigen specificity was not performed for the expanded peripheral T cells. In CD8+ T cells, expanded clones were on average more numerous than in CD4+.

This clone appeared a few times. The antigen remains undetermined. The CDR3 is made up of 12 amino acids. Germline V gene sequence: CDR1 MNHNY, CDR2 SVGAGI (reference sequence). The V gene lost 2 bases and the J gene lost 14 bases, with 10 bases spanning the gap. Generated by immunoSEQ multiplex PCR, the TCRdb table keeps only in-frame clones and is missing some. The sample consists of around 1,700 clones, around 70% of them appearing once. V and J are TRBV6-6 and TRBJ1-6; D unclear. The receptor's source is an adult with an advanced solid tumor such as melanoma, head and neck, liver or kidney cancer. The input for sequencing was CD4+ or CD8+ T cells sorted from blood, taken in a trial of the OX40 agonist ivuxolimab. CDR3 sequence: CASSYDFRTLHF. The CDR3 DNA sequence: TGTGCCAGCAGTTACGACTTCCGGACCCTCCACTTT.